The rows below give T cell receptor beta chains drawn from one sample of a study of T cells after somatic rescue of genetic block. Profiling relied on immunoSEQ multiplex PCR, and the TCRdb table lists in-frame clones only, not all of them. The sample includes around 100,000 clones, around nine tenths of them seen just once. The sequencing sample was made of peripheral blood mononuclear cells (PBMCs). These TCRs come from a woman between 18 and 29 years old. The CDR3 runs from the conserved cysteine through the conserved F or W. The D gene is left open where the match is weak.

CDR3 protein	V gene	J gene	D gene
CSVGSAIYNEQFF	TRBV29-1	TRBJ2-1	NA
CASSSLGGRRKLFF	TRBV7-2	TRBJ1-4	NA
CAWSVRGHGNQPQHF	TRBV30	TRBJ1-5	TRBD1
CASSLADGDPTDTQYF	TRBV18	TRBJ2-3	NA
CSVEDNQRGAYEQYF	TRBV29-1	TRBJ2-7	TRBD2
CSARDRLEAFF	TRBV20-1	TRBJ1-1	NA
CAWSVPSFSSTDTQYF	TRBV30	TRBJ2-3	NA
CASSQEGQPQHF	TRBV18	TRBJ1-5	NA
CASSPLLRGGTEAFF	TRBV27	TRBJ1-1	NA
CASRPYPGQKENTEAFF	TRBV7-6	TRBJ1-1	TRBD1
CAWSVAGGWRIDGYTF	TRBV30	TRBJ1-2	NA
CASSLRETDSEAFF	TRBV7-2	TRBJ1-1	NA
CASNREVMNTEAFF	TRBV2	TRBJ1-1	NA
CASSLTYAGELFF	TRBV7-3	TRBJ2-2	NA
CASSLVGLAGGPNVDTQYF	TRBV7-2	TRBJ2-3	TRBD2